This T cell receptor beta chain was identified during a study of T cell clones after liver transplantation. Germline V gene sequence: CDR1 SGHNT, CDR2 YYREEE (reference sequence). The CDR3 sequence is 13 residues long. Trimming took 4 bases from V and 1 from J, leaving 8 bases between them. Findings of the study overall: Graft donor-reactive T cells possibly entered the graft instead of undergoing deletion.

Only in-frame clones appear in the TCRdb table, and some are missing; sequencing was by immunoSEQ multiplex PCR. The sample lists approximately 51,000 clones; roughly 71% were seen once. In regard to this clone: Its antigen is unknown.

The sequences come from CD4+ T cells from blood, collected roughly 56 months after liver transplant. The V gene is TRBV5-4, the J gene TRBJ1-1; the D gene is possibly TRBD1 (6 bases). The clonotype originates from a human patient who received a liver transplant. Part of the T cell pool may stem from the graft donor. The CDR3 spells CASSQDRNTEAFF. Here the CDR3 DNA reads TGTGCCAGCAGCCAGGACAGGAACACTGAAGCTTTCTTT.